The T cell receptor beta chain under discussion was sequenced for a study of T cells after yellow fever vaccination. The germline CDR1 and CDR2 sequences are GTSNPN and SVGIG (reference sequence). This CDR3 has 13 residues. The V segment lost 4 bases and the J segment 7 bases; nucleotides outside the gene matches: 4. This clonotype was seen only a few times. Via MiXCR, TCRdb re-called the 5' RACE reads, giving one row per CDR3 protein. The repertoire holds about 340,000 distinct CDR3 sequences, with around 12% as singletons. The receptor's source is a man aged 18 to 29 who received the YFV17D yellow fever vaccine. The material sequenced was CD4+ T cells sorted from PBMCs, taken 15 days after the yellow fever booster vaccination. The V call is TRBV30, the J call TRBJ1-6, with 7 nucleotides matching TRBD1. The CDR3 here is CAWTGQVNSPLHF. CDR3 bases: TGTGCCTGGACTGGACAGGTGAATTCACCCCTCCACTTT.